This T cell receptor (beta chain) was observed in a study of Ad26.COV2.S vaccination and SARS-CoV-2 variants. Points from the study as a whole: Vaccine recipients and placebo recipients showed similar non-spike TCR breadth.

This clone showed up just once. Its antigen is currently unknown. Here immunoSEQ multiplex PCR was the method, and the copy in TCRdb shows in-frame clones only, minus some. Of 150,000 to 200,000 clones listed, roughly 89% are singletons. This CDR3 is built from 13 residues. Trimming removed 3 bases at V and 5 bases at J, with 10 bases between. Germline V gene sequence: CDR1 SGHTA, CDR2 FQGNSA. The sequences come from peripheral blood, collected after recovery from COVID-19. The rearrangement links TRBV7-2 to TRBJ2-5; weak D call: TRBD1 (6 bases). This TCR derives from a human donor who had recovered from COVID-19. The CDR3: CASSFTGSETQYF. In DNA, the CDR3 is TGTGCCAGCAGCTTTACAGGGTCGGAGACCCAGTACTTC. The full variable domain, with the rest looked up from reference TRBV7-2 and TRBJ2-5, is GAGVSQSPSNKVTEKGKDVELRCDPISGHTALYWYRQSLGQGLEFLIYFQGNSAPDKSGLPSDRFSAERTGGSVSTLTIQRTQQEDSAVYLCASSFTGSETQYFGPGTRLLVL.